The 9 T cell receptor beta chains below all came from one sample that was sequenced in a study of T cell repertoires in cytomegalovirus infection. Via MiXCR, TCRdb re-called the reads, giving one row per CDR3 protein. The sample has around 290,000 distinct CDR3 sequences; about 23% are singletons. Sequenced sample: PBMCs. These receptors were taken from a human donor in good health (CMV status not recorded). Some clones in this sample may be carry-over from other donors' samples.

This clonotype was observed a handful of times. This chain joins TRBV11-2 and TRBJ2-7; a possible D gene is TRBD2 (5 bases). V dropped 1 base and J dropped 0 bases, with 10 bases sitting between them. The germline V gene encodes CDR1 SGHAT and CDR2 FQNNGV. There are 15 residues in the CDR3. Here the CDR3 DNA reads TGTGCCAGCAGCTTAGGTCCGGGAAACTCCTACGAGCAGTACTTC. This encodes CASSLGPGNSYEQYF.

The chain couples TRBV6-2 or TRBV6-3 to TRBJ2-7; possibly TRBD1 for D (6 bases). The CDR3 runs 13 residues. Per germline, CDR1 MNHEY and CDR2 SVGEGT. The V gene lost 7 bases and the J gene lost 1 base, with 11 bases spanning the gap. CDR3 nucleotides: TGTGCCAGCACCAGGACAGCTTCCTACGAGCAGTACTTC. Translating it yields CASTRTASYEQYF.

This clonotype was detected only a few times. The chain joins TRBV11-1 to TRBJ2-3; a possible D gene is TRBD2 (5 bases). This CDR3 has 15 amino acids. V shed 2 bases and J shed 4 bases, with 13 bases lying between them. Germline values: CDR1 SGHAT, CDR2 FQDESV (reference sequence). The CDR3 DNA sequence: TGTGCCAGCAGCTTACCCGGGAATGGGGCAGATACGCAGTATTTT. Translated, it gives CASSLPGNGADTQYF.

This sequence joins TRBV19 and TRBJ2-4, with 9 bases fitting TRBD1. CDR3 length: 13 residues. Germline V lookup: CDR1 LNHDA, CDR2 SQIVND (reference sequence). Losses at the gene ends were 6 bases for V and 6 bases for J; bases not matched to a gene: 3. This CDR3 is CASRTGGTNIQYF. CDR3 sequence (DNA): TGTGCCAGTAGGACAGGGGGAACAAACATTCAGTACTTC.

This clonotype was counted between two and nine times. The V gene is TRBV20-1, the J gene TRBJ2-2; 10 bases fit TRBD2. J gave up 6 bases and V 5 bases, and 12 bases lay outside the gene matches. Germline-derived CDR1 and CDR2 are DFQATT and SNEGSKA (reference sequence). There are 16 residues in the CDR3. DNA of the CDR3: TGCAGTGCTCGGCGGGGTGCGAGCGGGGGGGCCGGGGAGCTGTTTTTT. It codes for CSARRGASGGAGELFF.

This clonotype was recorded many times. For the CDR3, the DNA is TGTGCCAGCAGCTTAGCGGGAGGGAGTGAAGCTTTCTTT. As protein: CASSLAGGSEAFF. The J gene is TRBJ1-1, the V gene TRBV7-2; no definite D call. This CDR3 has 13 residues. Germline V gene sequence: CDR1 SGHTA, CDR2 FQGNSA. V dropped 0 bases and J dropped 7 bases, with 9 bases sitting between them.

The genes are TRBV7-2 and TRBJ1-5; D gene uncertain. V lost 5 bases and J 3 bases, leaving 11 bases between the germline ends. Germline CDR1 and CDR2: SGHTA and FQGNSA. CDR3 size: 14 residues. For the CDR3, the DNA is TGTGCCAGCAGCATTACGGATGACAATCAGCCCCAGCATTTT. Residues: CASSITDDNQPQHF.

V usage is TRBV7-2 and J usage is TRBJ2-7; 8 bases match TRBD2. V lost 3 bases, J lost 6 bases, and 7 bases stayed unmatched. CDR1 and CDR2 from the germline V gene are SGHTA and FQGNSA. The CDR3 runs 14 residues. CDR3 residues: CASSFQAGDSEQYF. The CDR3 nucleotides read TGTGCCAGCAGCTTCCAAGCGGGAGATAGCGAGCAGTACTTC.

The V gene is TRBV6-2 or TRBV6-3, the J gene TRBJ1-1, with a tentative D call TRBD1 (5 bases). Germline V gives CDR1 MNHEY, CDR2 SVGEGT. The CDR3 is made up of 14 amino acids. The V and J ends lost 7 bases and 4 bases respectively, with 16 bases between them. The CDR3 nucleotides read TGTGCCAGCACCACGGGGGTCTCGGGCACTGAAGCTTTCTTT. This translates into CASTTGVSGTEAFF.